This entry features one T cell receptor beta chain sequence. The data are from a study of PD-L1 blockade in urothelial cancer. At the level of the study: A median roughly 150,000 T cells were found in blood samples.

The CDR3 runs 16 residues. From germline, CDR1 is SGHNT and CDR2 YENEEA. V shed 1 base and J 0 bases; nucleotides not matched to a gene: 2. The repertoire was sequenced with immunoSEQ multiplex PCR; TCRdb's copy has only in-frame clones and lacks some. The sample has tens of thousands of clones, roughly 80% seen once; the top ten hold about 3.6%. This specimen was PBMCs, taken around atezolizumab (anti-PD-L1) treatment. The genes are TRBV11-3 and TRBJ2-5; 10 bases are shared with TRBD1. The receptor was derived from a man in his 70s with urothelial cancer. The CDR3 nucleotides are TGTGCCAGCAGCTTAGGGGACAGGGGAGACCAAGAGACCCAGTACTTC. Its translation is CASSLGDRGDQETQYF.